Listed below are T cell receptor beta chains from one sample, sequenced in a study of T cell repertoires in cytomegalovirus infection. TCRdb reprocessed the reads with MiXCR, giving one entry per CDR3 protein. The sample includes roughly 240,000 distinct CDR3 sequences, approximately 7% of them seen just once. Sequences were obtained from PBMCs. All receptors come from a human donor in good health (CMV status not recorded). Some clones in this sample may be carry-over from other donors' samples. Both conserved end residues are part of each CDR3. D genes are given only for firm matches. A clone size is listed for some rows: how often the clone was seen (once, few, many), or a class if it is expanded.

d_call	clone_size	v_call	cdr3_length	j_call	cdr3_aa	cdr3_nt
.	many	TRBV29-1	15	TRBJ2-7	CSVEAWTGSTYEQYF	TGCAGCGTTGAAGCGTGGACGGGTTCGACCTACGAGCAGTACTTC
.	many	TRBV7-2	13	TRBJ1-1	CASGGGAWTEAFF	TGTGCCAGCGGGGGGGGCGCTTGGACTGAAGCTTTCTTT
.	many	TRBV2	14	TRBJ2-7	CATAPTGSSYEQYF	TGTGCCACCGCCCCGACCGGGTCCTCCTACGAGCAGTACTTC
TRBD1	many	TRBV7-2	14	TRBJ2-3	CASRRDRGTDTQYF	TGTGCCAGCAGACGTGACAGGGGAACAGATACGCAGTATTTT
TRBD1	many	TRBV7-2	13	TRBJ1-3	CASSDRAGNTIYF	TGTGCCAGCAGTGACAGGGCTGGAAACACCATATATTTT
TRBD1	many	TRBV5-1	14	TRBJ2-3	CASSFDRVTDTQYF	TGCGCCAGCAGCTTTGACAGGGTAACAGATACGCAGTATTTT
.	many	TRBV5-5	14	TRBJ1-3	CASSLVGRGNTIYF	TGTGCCAGCAGCTTGGTAGGCAGAGGAAACACCATATATTTT
.	many	TRBV12-3/TRBV12-4	15	TRBJ2-7	CASSPGGAGSYEQYF	TGTGCCAGCAGTCCCGGAGGCGCAGGGTCCTACGAGCAGTACTTC
.	many	TRBV6-5	13	TRBJ1-1	CASRWGVNTEAFF	TGTGCCAGCAGGTGGGGAGTGAACACTGAAGCTTTCTTT
TRBD1	.	TRBV5-1	14	TRBJ2-3	CASRQGGRTDTQYF	TGCGCCAGCAGACAGGGGGGCCGCACAGATACGCAGTATTTT
TRBD2	.	TRBV20-1	13	TRBJ2-5	CSDSGGAAETQYF	TGCAGTGATAGCGGGGGGGCCGCAGAGACCCAGTACTTC
.	many	TRBV7-9	14	TRBJ2-5	CASSLDSDQETQYF	TGTGCCAGCAGCTTGGACAGCGACCAAGAGACCCAGTACTTC
TRBD1	many	TRBV5-1	14	TRBJ1-1	CASSFTGDPLEAFF	TGCGCCAGCAGCTTTACAGGGGACCCCCTTGAAGCTTTCTTT
.	many	TRBV20-1	13	TRBJ1-3	CRTIFSSGNTIYF	TGCAGGACCATATTTAGCTCTGGAAACACCATATATTTT
TRBD1	many	TRBV11-2	17	TRBJ1-1	CASSPRTGVWMNTEAFF	TGTGCCAGCAGCCCGCGGACAGGGGTATGGATGAACACTGAAGCTTTCTTT
.	many	TRBV7-2	14	TRBJ2-3	CASSLGLYTDTQYF	TGTGCCAGCAGCTTAGGACTCTACACAGATACGCAGTATTTT
.	many	TRBV28	16	TRBJ2-2	CASSLGLGRYTGELFF	TGTGCCAGCAGTTTGGGACTGGGCAGATACACCGGGGAGCTGTTTTTT
.	many	TRBV19	12	TRBJ1-5	CASRDGGQPQHF	TGTGCCAGTAGAGATGGTGGTCAGCCCCAGCATTTT
.	many	TRBV7-2	14	TRBJ1-4	CASSLDPQAEKLFF	TGTGCCAGCAGCTTAGACCCCCAGGCGGAAAAACTGTTTTTT
.	many	TRBV7-2	17	TRBJ1-5	CASSLFLGAGVNQPQHF	TGTGCCAGCAGCTTATTCCTCGGGGCAGGAGTCAATCAGCCCCAGCATTTT
.	many	TRBV23-1	14	TRBJ2-3	CASSHGISSDTQYF	TGCGCCAGCAGTCACGGGATTTCCTCGGATACGCAGTATTTT
.	many	TRBV5-6	17	TRBJ2-3	CASSIPGTAVRTDTQYF	TGTGCCAGCAGCATACCGGGGACGGCGGTCCGCACAGATACGCAGTATTTT
.	many	TRBV6-6	13	TRBJ1-2	CASSPTGGRGYTF	TGTGCCAGCAGTCCCACAGGTGGTCGGGGCTACACCTTC
TRBD1	many	TRBV7-3	17	TRBJ1-1	CASSLTRTGLSNTEAFF	TGTGCCAGCAGCTTAACGAGGACAGGGCTTTCGAACACTGAAGCTTTCTTT
TRBD1	many	TRBV6-5	17	TRBJ1-4	CASSYSPPLGQGEKLFF	TGTGCCAGCAGTTACTCCCCACCCCTGGGACAGGGTGAAAAACTGTTTTTT
.	many	TRBV19	14	TRBJ1-1	CASSGGPWNTEAFF	TGTGCCAGTAGCGGGGGGCCATGGAACACTGAAGCTTTCTTT
TRBD1	many	TRBV7-8	16	TRBJ2-3	CASSLAEGTATDTQYF	TGTGCCAGCAGCTTAGCCGAAGGGACAGCCACAGATACGCAGTATTTT
TRBD1	.	TRBV10-3	13	TRBJ2-7	CATSTGAGYEQYF	TGTGCCACCTCGACAGGGGCTGGCTACGAGCAGTACTTC
TRBD1	many	TRBV20-1	16	TRBJ1-6	CSARARQGWDNSPLHF	TGCAGTGCTAGAGCCCGACAGGGTTGGGATAATTCACCCCTCCACTTT
TRBD1	many	TRBV7-9	16	TRBJ1-1	CASSLSARGYWFEAFF	TGTGCCAGCAGCTTATCGGCCAGGGGGTATTGGTTTGAAGCTTTCTTT
.	many	TRBV28	15	TRBJ2-1	CASSPRAGDYNEQFF	TGTGCCAGCAGTCCCCGGGCAGGGGACTACAATGAGCAGTTCTTC
.	.	TRBV30	12	TRBJ1-1	CAWSQGTAEAFF	TGTGCCTGGAGCCAGGGAACAGCTGAAGCTTTCTTT
.	many	TRBV7-9	12	TRBJ1-1	CASSFQGLEAFF	TGTGCCAGCAGCTTCCAGGGTTTGGAAGCTTTCTTT
.	many	TRBV6-2/TRBV6-3	16	TRBJ1-5	CASSWPGKGSNQPQHF	TGTGCCAGCAGTTGGCCAGGGAAGGGTAGCAATCAGCCCCAGCATTTT
TRBD1	few	TRBV7-9	15	TRBJ1-1	CASSLGQGAFTEAFF	TGTGCCAGCAGCTTAGGGCAGGGGGCATTCACTGAAGCTTTCTTT
.	many	TRBV12-3/TRBV12-4	13	TRBJ1-6	CASSWGFNSPLHF	TGTGCCAGCAGTTGGGGGTTTAATTCACCCCTCCACTTT
.	.	TRBV7-9	13	TRBJ1-1	CASSLTGSNEAFF	TGTGCCAGCAGCTTAACGGGGAGTAATGAAGCTTTCTTT
.	.	TRBV27	14	TRBJ1-3	CASSTRGLGNTIYF	TGTGCCAGCAGTACTCGGGGGCTCGGAAACACCATATATTTT
.	many	TRBV4-1	13	TRBJ1-2	CASSQQGGYGYTF	TGCGCCAGCAGCCAACAGGGCGGGTATGGCTACACCTTC
.	many	TRBV20-1	13	TRBJ2-7	CSVRALGNYEQYF	TGCAGTGTAAGGGCCTTGGGAAATTACGAGCAGTACTTC